This T cell receptor beta chain stems from a study of cytomegalovirus exposure and HLA in healthy donors. The PCR employed 60 Vbeta primers together with 13 Jbeta primers. Method: immunoSEQ multiplex PCR; TCRdb's copy keeps in-frame clones and lacks some. Among roughly 56,000 clones listed, around 75% were seen once. Trimming at V came to 5 bases and at J to 5 bases, leaving 10 bases not matched to a gene. This CDR3 is built from 15 residues. Germline loops: CDR1 SGDLS, CDR2 YYNGEE. This clone was observed a single time. The target antigen is unknown. Study-level results: Some highly shared sequence variants likely arose as a pipeline artifact. According to reports, the classifier identified cytomegalovirus status with high specificity and sensitivity. 150 or so TCR beta chains were listed as cytomegalovirus-associated.

The V gene is TRBV9, the J gene TRBJ2-1, with 7 nucleotides matching TRBD2. This sequence originates from a man aged 50 or older in good health and CMV-seropositive. Sequenced material: PBMCs. CDR3 DNA: TGTGCCAGCAGAGCCGGGACTAACCTTCACAATGAGCAGTTCTTC. Protein product: CASRAGTNLHNEQFF.